Below, 2 T cell receptor beta chains from the same sample are listed, as sequenced in a study of control samples from healthy donors and cancer patients. TCRdb's table, derived via immunoSEQ multiplex PCR, lists solely in-frame clones and lacks some. Of 100,000 or so clones in the sample, about 89% were seen once. What was sequenced was blood. Every receptor here comes from a man aged 25-45 years in good health.

The CDR3 nucleotides are TGTGCCAGCAGTTTAGAACAGAGAAACACCATATATTTT. Amino acids: CASSLEQRNTIYF. The chain links TRBV12-3 or TRBV12-4 to TRBJ1-3; D not certain. V lost 1 base, J lost 5 bases, and 6 bases lay in between. This CDR3 spans 13 amino acids.

The chain recombines TRBV19 with TRBJ1-5, with a tentative D call TRBD1 (5 bases). V lost 5 bases to trimming and J lost 0 bases, with 11 bases between them. The CDR3 covers 15 residues. Germline CDR1 is LNHDA and CDR2 is SQIVND (reference sequence). CDR3 protein: CASSVGDDSNQPQHF. CDR3 in DNA: TGTGCCAGTAGTGTGGGGGATGATAGCAATCAGCCCCAGCATTTT.